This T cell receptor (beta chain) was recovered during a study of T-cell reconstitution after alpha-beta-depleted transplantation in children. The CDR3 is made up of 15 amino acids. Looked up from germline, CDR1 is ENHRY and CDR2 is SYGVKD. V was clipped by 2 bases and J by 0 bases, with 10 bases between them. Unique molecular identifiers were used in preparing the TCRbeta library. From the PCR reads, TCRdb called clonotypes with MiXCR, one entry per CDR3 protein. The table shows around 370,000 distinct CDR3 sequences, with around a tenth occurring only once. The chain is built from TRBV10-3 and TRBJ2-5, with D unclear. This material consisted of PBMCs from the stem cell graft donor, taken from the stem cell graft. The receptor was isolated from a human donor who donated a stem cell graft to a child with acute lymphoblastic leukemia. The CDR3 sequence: CAISEKGTYQETQYF. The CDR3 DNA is TGTGCCATCAGTGAGAAGGGTACCTACCAAGAGACCCAGTACTTC.